These T cell receptor beta chains were read from a single sample in a study of cytomegalovirus exposure and HLA in healthy donors. TCRdb keeps only in-frame clones here, not all; method: immunoSEQ multiplex PCR. The profile shows about 190,000 clones, approximately 80% of them singletons. Sequenced: PBMCs. These receptors were collected from a woman aged 30 to 39 in good health and CMV-seropositive. CDR3s include the opening cysteine and the closing phenylalanine or tryptophan. Each record gives: CDR3 DNA, CDR3 protein, D gene, V gene, clone size, J gene. The D gene is left open where the match is weak. Not all rows give a size; the values are once, few, many and, for expanded clones, a class.

cdr3_nt: TGTGCCAGCAGTTTATACGCTCCGGGACTAGCGGGGTCACGGGGAGATACGCAGTATTTT; cdr3_aa: CASSLYAPGLAGSRGDTQYF; d_call: TRBD2; v_call: TRBV27; clone_size: .; j_call: TRBJ2-3
cdr3_nt: TGCAGCGTTGCTAAAGATTGGGGAAACACCATATATTTT; cdr3_aa: CSVAKDWGNTIYF; d_call: .; v_call: TRBV29-1; clone_size: .; j_call: TRBJ1-3
cdr3_nt: TGTGCCGTCAAAATGAACACTGAAGCTTTCTTT; cdr3_aa: CAVKMNTEAFF; d_call: .; v_call: TRBV28; clone_size: few; j_call: TRBJ1-1
cdr3_nt: TGTGCCAGCAGCCCTAGCCCGGCGCTTGAGTCACCCCTCCACTTT; cdr3_aa: CASSPSPALESPLHF; d_call: .; v_call: TRBV5-5; clone_size: .; j_call: TRBJ1-6
cdr3_nt: TGTGCCAGCAGTTTATCTCTTCCGACAGGGGGGATTACTGAAGCTTTCTTT; cdr3_aa: CASSLSLPTGGITEAFF; d_call: TRBD1; v_call: TRBV27; clone_size: .; j_call: TRBJ1-1
cdr3_nt: TGCGCCAGCACCCCCGACAGGGTTGATAACAGAGTAGCCAAAAACATTCAGTACTTC; cdr3_aa: CASTPDRVDNRVAKNIQYF; d_call: TRBD1; v_call: TRBV5-1; clone_size: .; j_call: TRBJ2-4
cdr3_nt: TGTGCCACCAGCAACCGCGGGACCCCTGCAACTAATGAAAAACTGTTTTTT; cdr3_aa: CATSNRGTPATNEKLFF; d_call: .; v_call: TRBV15; clone_size: .; j_call: TRBJ1-4
cdr3_nt: TGTGCCAGTAGGGGGACAGGCAACACCGGGGAGCTGTTTTTT; cdr3_aa: CASRGTGNTGELFF; d_call: TRBD1; v_call: TRBV19; clone_size: .; j_call: TRBJ2-2
cdr3_nt: TGCAGCGTTGAGGGAGTAAGGACCTTAAATGGCTACACCTTC; cdr3_aa: CSVEGVRTLNGYTF; d_call: .; v_call: TRBV29-1; clone_size: .; j_call: TRBJ1-2
cdr3_nt: TGTGCCAGCAGTTTAGTAGTGGGACTCAGACCTTACGAGCAGTACTTC; cdr3_aa: CASSLVVGLRPYEQYF; d_call: .; v_call: TRBV27; clone_size: .; j_call: TRBJ2-7
cdr3_nt: TGTGCTAGTGGTTTGGACTATACTAATGAGCAGTTCTTC; cdr3_aa: CASGLDYTNEQFF; d_call: .; v_call: TRBV12-5; clone_size: .; j_call: TRBJ2-1
cdr3_nt: TGTGCCAGCTGGGACAGGGGTAATTCACCCCTCCACTTT; cdr3_aa: CASWDRGNSPLHF; d_call: TRBD1; v_call: TRBV28; clone_size: .; j_call: TRBJ1-6
cdr3_nt: TGTGCCAGCAGTTACTCAACAGGGGTTCCAGGGACTGAAGCTTTCTTT; cdr3_aa: CASSYSTGVPGTEAFF; d_call: TRBD1; v_call: TRBV6-5; clone_size: .; j_call: TRBJ1-1
cdr3_nt: TGCGCCAGCAGGCTCCCACTAGCGACTGACAATGAGCAGTTCTTC; cdr3_aa: CASRLPLATDNEQFF; d_call: TRBD2; v_call: TRBV5-1; clone_size: .; j_call: TRBJ2-1
cdr3_nt: TGTGCCAGCAGTTATTGGACAGGGGGGAATAACTATGGCTACACCTTC; cdr3_aa: CASSYWTGGNNYGYTF; d_call: TRBD1; v_call: TRBV27; clone_size: .; j_call: TRBJ1-2
cdr3_nt: TGTGCCAGCAGCCCCGGTCTAGCGGGATGGTACAATGAGCAGTTCTTC; cdr3_aa: CASSPGLAGWYNEQFF; d_call: TRBD2; v_call: TRBV27; clone_size: .; j_call: TRBJ2-1
cdr3_nt: TGCAGCGTCAAAGGGGGACAGAGTGAAGCTTTCTTT; cdr3_aa: CSVKGGQSEAFF; d_call: TRBD1; v_call: TRBV29-1; clone_size: .; j_call: TRBJ1-1
cdr3_nt: TGTGCCACCAGCAGAGATGAGTTAACTGAAGCTTTCTTT; cdr3_aa: CATSRDELTEAFF; d_call: .; v_call: TRBV15; clone_size: .; j_call: TRBJ1-1
cdr3_nt: TGTGCCAGCAGCTCCGGCGGGACCGCAAATGAAAAACTGTTTTTT; cdr3_aa: CASSSGGTANEKLFF; d_call: .; v_call: TRBV11-2; clone_size: .; j_call: TRBJ1-4
cdr3_nt: TGTGCCAGCAGCAGACTAGCGGGGGGCTCCTACAATGAGCAGTTCTTC; cdr3_aa: CASSRLAGGSYNEQFF; d_call: TRBD2; v_call: TRBV5-6; clone_size: .; j_call: TRBJ2-1
cdr3_nt: TGCGCCAGCAGCTTGGTCGGGGTAGGCGATCGTGGCTACACCTTC; cdr3_aa: CASSLVGVGDRGYTF; d_call: .; v_call: TRBV5-1; clone_size: once; j_call: TRBJ1-2
cdr3_nt: TGTGCCAGCAGCTTTACTACGTACCGGGACATTCAGTACTTC; cdr3_aa: CASSFTTYRDIQYF; d_call: .; v_call: TRBV7-9; clone_size: .; j_call: TRBJ2-4
cdr3_nt: TGCGCCAGCAGCCAAGAGAGGACCCTAGCGGGAGAGTACAATGAGCAGTTCTTC; cdr3_aa: CASSQERTLAGEYNEQFF; d_call: TRBD2; v_call: TRBV4-1; clone_size: .; j_call: TRBJ2-1
cdr3_nt: TGCAGCACCCCGGGCCCCCGGGAGAGTGAGCAGTTCTTC; cdr3_aa: CSTPGPRESEQFF; d_call: .; v_call: TRBV29-1; clone_size: .; j_call: TRBJ2-1
cdr3_nt: TGTGCCAGTAGTGCCGGGGTGAGAGAGACCCAGTACTTC; cdr3_aa: CASSAGVRETQYF; d_call: .; v_call: TRBV19; clone_size: .; j_call: TRBJ2-5
cdr3_nt: TGTGCCAGCAGGAGAGAGGTATCTCAATATGGCTACACCTTC; cdr3_aa: CASRREVSQYGYTF; d_call: .; v_call: TRBV28; clone_size: .; j_call: TRBJ1-2
cdr3_nt: TGCGCCAGTGGCGGAGGAACAGGGTATGGCTACACCTTC; cdr3_aa: CASGGGTGYGYTF; d_call: .; v_call: TRBV5-1; clone_size: .; j_call: TRBJ1-2
cdr3_nt: TGTGCCAGTGACCCTAGGGGGCCCAATCAGCCCCAGCATTTT; cdr3_aa: CASDPRGPNQPQHF; d_call: TRBD1; v_call: TRBV19; clone_size: few; j_call: TRBJ1-5
cdr3_nt: TGTGCCAGCAAGATGACAGCAGGATTCTACGAGCAGTACTTC; cdr3_aa: CASKMTAGFYEQYF; d_call: .; v_call: TRBV6-1; clone_size: once; j_call: TRBJ2-7
cdr3_nt: TGCGCCAGCAGCGCTAAGACTAGCGGGGGGACAACGTTCGATACGCAGTATTTT; cdr3_aa: CASSAKTSGGTTFDTQYF; d_call: TRBD2; v_call: TRBV5-1; clone_size: .; j_call: TRBJ2-3
cdr3_nt: TGTGCCAGCAGTTCGATTTTAGATAATGAGCAGTTCTTC; cdr3_aa: CASSSILDNEQFF; d_call: .; v_call: TRBV27; clone_size: .; j_call: TRBJ2-1
cdr3_nt: TGTGCCAGCAGCGTAGCTCAGACAGGGCCCAACTATGGCTACACCTTC; cdr3_aa: CASSVAQTGPNYGYTF; d_call: TRBD1; v_call: TRBV9; clone_size: .; j_call: TRBJ1-2
cdr3_nt: TGTGCCAGCAGCCCCACTAGCGGGCTCTACAATGAGCAGTTCTTC; cdr3_aa: CASSPTSGLYNEQFF; d_call: TRBD2; v_call: TRBV28; clone_size: .; j_call: TRBJ2-1
cdr3_nt: TGTGCCAGCAGCAGCGACGAAGTTGGTGATACGCAGTATTTT; cdr3_aa: CASSSDEVGDTQYF; d_call: .; v_call: TRBV13; clone_size: .; j_call: TRBJ2-3
cdr3_nt: TGTGCCAGCAGCCAATCAACCCCAGGGGCTGGATATGACGAGCAGTACTTC; cdr3_aa: CASSQSTPGAGYDEQYF; d_call: .; v_call: TRBV16; clone_size: few; j_call: TRBJ2-7
cdr3_nt: TGTGCCATCAGTCGGACAGGGGAAGAACAGCCCCAGCATTTT; cdr3_aa: CAISRTGEEQPQHF; d_call: TRBD1; v_call: TRBV10-3; clone_size: .; j_call: TRBJ1-5
cdr3_nt: TGCGCCAGCAGCCAAGATATAGAGGAAAAACTGTTTTTT; cdr3_aa: CASSQDIEEKLFF; d_call: .; v_call: TRBV4-3; clone_size: .; j_call: TRBJ1-4
cdr3_nt: TGTGCCAGCAGCTTGGCGGGGAAAAGCACAGATACGCAGTATTTT; cdr3_aa: CASSLAGKSTDTQYF; d_call: .; v_call: TRBV11-2; clone_size: few; j_call: TRBJ2-3
cdr3_nt: TGTGCCAGCTCACGCGCTTCCGGGATCGAGCCTGAAGCTTTCTTT; cdr3_aa: CASSRASGIEPEAFF; d_call: .; v_call: TRBV18; clone_size: .; j_call: TRBJ1-1
cdr3_nt: TGTGCCAGCGTTTCGTTCTGGGACAGGCGCGATGAAAAACTGTTTTTT; cdr3_aa: CASVSFWDRRDEKLFF; d_call: TRBD1; v_call: TRBV2; clone_size: .; j_call: TRBJ1-4
cdr3_nt: TGTGCCAGCAGTCTCTTAGCGGGATTGAACACCGGGGAGCTGTTTTTT; cdr3_aa: CASSLLAGLNTGELFF; d_call: TRBD2; v_call: TRBV27; clone_size: .; j_call: TRBJ2-2
cdr3_nt: TGCGCCAGCAGCAGACAGGGGGAGCGATACGAGCAGTACTTC; cdr3_aa: CASSRQGERYEQYF; d_call: TRBD1; v_call: TRBV5-1; clone_size: few; j_call: TRBJ2-7
cdr3_nt: TGTGCCAGCAGACAGAGCTCCTACGAGCAGTACTTC; cdr3_aa: CASRQSSYEQYF; d_call: .; v_call: TRBV6-6; clone_size: .; j_call: TRBJ2-7
cdr3_nt: TGTGCCAGCAGCGAGACGGGAGGAAATAAAGAGACCCAGTACTTC; cdr3_aa: CASSETGGNKETQYF; d_call: TRBD2; v_call: TRBV5-4; clone_size: .; j_call: TRBJ2-5
cdr3_nt: TGTGCCAGCAGCTTGTCAGGGGTGCGCACTGAAGCTTTCTTT; cdr3_aa: CASSLSGVRTEAFF; d_call: .; v_call: TRBV7-6; clone_size: few; j_call: TRBJ1-1
cdr3_nt: TGTGCCAGCAGCGGACTAGCGGGGGGGCCCAATGAGCAGTTCTTC; cdr3_aa: CASSGLAGGPNEQFF; d_call: TRBD2; v_call: TRBV9; clone_size: few; j_call: TRBJ2-1
cdr3_nt: TGTGCCAGCAGTTCCCTCCGGCAGGGAGGAGGTCAGCCCCAGCATTTT; cdr3_aa: CASSSLRQGGGQPQHF; d_call: .; v_call: TRBV6-6; clone_size: .; j_call: TRBJ1-5
cdr3_nt: TGTGCCAGCAGCTTATATCCGGACACTGAAGCTTTCTTT; cdr3_aa: CASSLYPDTEAFF; d_call: .; v_call: TRBV7-6; clone_size: .; j_call: TRBJ1-1
cdr3_nt: TGTGCTAGCAGCTTGGCCCCTTTTAATGAAAAACTGTTTTTT; cdr3_aa: CASSLAPFNEKLFF; d_call: .; v_call: TRBV7-7; clone_size: .; j_call: TRBJ1-4
cdr3_nt: TGTGCCAGGGGGGGTCGGTGCCCCAGCTACGAGCAGTACTTC; cdr3_aa: CARGGRCPSYEQYF; d_call: .; v_call: TRBV6-7; clone_size: .; j_call: TRBJ2-7
cdr3_nt: TGTGCCAGCAGCTTAGGAGGGACTAGCGGGAAGGCTGAGCAGTTCTTC; cdr3_aa: CASSLGGTSGKAEQFF; d_call: TRBD2; v_call: TRBV11-3; clone_size: .; j_call: TRBJ2-1